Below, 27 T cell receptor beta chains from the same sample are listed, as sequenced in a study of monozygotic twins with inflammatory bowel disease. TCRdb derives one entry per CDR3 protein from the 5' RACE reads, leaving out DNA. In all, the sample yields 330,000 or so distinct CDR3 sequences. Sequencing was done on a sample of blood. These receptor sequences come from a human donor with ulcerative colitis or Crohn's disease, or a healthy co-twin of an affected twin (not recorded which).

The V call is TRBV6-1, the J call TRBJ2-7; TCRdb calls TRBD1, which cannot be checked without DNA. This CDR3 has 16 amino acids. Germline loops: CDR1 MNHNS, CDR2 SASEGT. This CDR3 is CASTQRSGTGIYEQYF.

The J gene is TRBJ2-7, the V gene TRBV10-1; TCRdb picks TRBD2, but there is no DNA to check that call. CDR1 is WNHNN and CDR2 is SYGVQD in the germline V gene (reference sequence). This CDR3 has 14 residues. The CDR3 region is CASSPGTTPYEQYF.

The CDR3 loop is CASSERRTGELFF. This sequence joins TRBV2 and TRBJ2-2. The CDR3 spans 13 residues. The germline V gene encodes CDR1 SNHLY and CDR2 FYNNEI.

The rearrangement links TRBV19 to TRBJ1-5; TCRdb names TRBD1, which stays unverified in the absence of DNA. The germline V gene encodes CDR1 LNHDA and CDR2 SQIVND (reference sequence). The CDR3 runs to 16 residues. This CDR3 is CASSLQGYSLNQPQHF.

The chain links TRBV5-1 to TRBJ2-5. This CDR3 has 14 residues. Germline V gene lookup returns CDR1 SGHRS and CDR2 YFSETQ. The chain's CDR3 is CASSLEGYQETQYF.

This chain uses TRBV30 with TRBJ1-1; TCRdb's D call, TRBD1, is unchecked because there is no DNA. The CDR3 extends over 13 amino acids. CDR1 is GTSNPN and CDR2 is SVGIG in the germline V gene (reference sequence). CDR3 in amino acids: CAWSPGTNTEAFF.

The CDR3: CASSEPHGVNEQFF. J is TRBJ2-1 and V is TRBV25-1. This CDR3 is built from 14 residues. Germline CDR1 and CDR2: MGHDK and SYGVNS.

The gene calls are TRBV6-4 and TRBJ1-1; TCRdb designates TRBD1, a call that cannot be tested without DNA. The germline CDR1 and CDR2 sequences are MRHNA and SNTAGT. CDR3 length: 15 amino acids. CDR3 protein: CASSDSTGGGTEAFF.

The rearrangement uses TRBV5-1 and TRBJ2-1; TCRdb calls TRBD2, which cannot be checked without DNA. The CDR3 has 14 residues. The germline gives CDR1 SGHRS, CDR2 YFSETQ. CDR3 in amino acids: CASRPGLAADEQFF.

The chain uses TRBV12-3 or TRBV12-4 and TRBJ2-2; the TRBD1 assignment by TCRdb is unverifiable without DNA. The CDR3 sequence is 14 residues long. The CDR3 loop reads CASSLGAVAGELFF.

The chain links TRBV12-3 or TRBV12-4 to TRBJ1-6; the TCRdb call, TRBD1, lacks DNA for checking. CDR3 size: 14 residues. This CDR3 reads CASSSGPRHSPLHF.

The CDR3 loop is CASSYRGPADTQYF. The chain couples TRBV6-5 to TRBJ2-3; TCRdb returns TRBD1, unconfirmable since there is no DNA. The CDR3 is 14 residues long. CDR1 MNHEY and CDR2 SVGAGI come from the germline V gene.

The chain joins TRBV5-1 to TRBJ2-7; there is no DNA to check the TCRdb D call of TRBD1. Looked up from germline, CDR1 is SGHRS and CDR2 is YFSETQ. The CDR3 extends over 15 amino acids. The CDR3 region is CASSLVGQGVAEQYF.

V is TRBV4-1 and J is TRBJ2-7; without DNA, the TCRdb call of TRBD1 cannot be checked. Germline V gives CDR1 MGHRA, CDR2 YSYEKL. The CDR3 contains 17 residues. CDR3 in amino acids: CASSQRIQEYNPYEQYF.

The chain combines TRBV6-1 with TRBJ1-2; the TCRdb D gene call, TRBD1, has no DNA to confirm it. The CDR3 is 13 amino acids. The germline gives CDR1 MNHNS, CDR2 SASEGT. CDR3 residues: CASSDRGPSGYTF.

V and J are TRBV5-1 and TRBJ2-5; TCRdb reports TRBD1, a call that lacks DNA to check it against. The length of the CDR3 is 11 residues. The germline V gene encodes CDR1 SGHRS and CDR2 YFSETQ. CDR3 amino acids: CASTLQETQYF. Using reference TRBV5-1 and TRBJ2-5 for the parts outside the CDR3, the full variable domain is KAGVTQTPRYLIKTRGQQVTLSCSPISGHRSVSWYQQTPGQGLQFLFEYFSETQRNKGNFPGRFSGRQFSNSRSEMNVSTLELGDSALYLCASTLQETQYFGPGTRLLVL.

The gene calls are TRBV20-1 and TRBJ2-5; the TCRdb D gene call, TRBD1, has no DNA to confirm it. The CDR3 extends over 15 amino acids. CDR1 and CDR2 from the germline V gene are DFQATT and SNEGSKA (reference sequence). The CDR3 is CSATGTGASAETQYF.

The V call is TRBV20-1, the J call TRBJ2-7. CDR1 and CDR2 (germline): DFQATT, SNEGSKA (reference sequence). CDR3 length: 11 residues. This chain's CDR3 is CSALSGYEQYF.

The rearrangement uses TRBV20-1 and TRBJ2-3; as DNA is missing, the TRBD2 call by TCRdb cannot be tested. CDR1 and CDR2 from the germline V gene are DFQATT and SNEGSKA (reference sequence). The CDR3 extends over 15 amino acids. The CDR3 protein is CSARGTSGTWDTQYF.

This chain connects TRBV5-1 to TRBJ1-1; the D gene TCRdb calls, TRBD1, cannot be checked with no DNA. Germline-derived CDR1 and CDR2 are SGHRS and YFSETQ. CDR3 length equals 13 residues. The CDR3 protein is CASSFQGDPEAFF.

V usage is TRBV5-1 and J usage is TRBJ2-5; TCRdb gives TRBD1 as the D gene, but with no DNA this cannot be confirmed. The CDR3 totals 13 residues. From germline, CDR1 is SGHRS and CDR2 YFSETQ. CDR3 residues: CASLTDRKETQYF.

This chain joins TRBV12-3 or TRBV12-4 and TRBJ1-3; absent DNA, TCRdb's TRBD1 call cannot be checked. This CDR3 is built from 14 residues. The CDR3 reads CASSPGQGRNTIYF.

Here the CDR3 reads CASSFPSVSSYNEQFF. The chain joins TRBV7-9 to TRBJ2-1. The CDR3 has 16 residues. Germline loops: CDR1 SEHNR, CDR2 FQNEAQ (reference sequence).

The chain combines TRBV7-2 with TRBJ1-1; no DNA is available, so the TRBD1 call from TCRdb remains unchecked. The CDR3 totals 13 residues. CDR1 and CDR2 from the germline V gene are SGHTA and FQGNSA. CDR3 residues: CASSLEGGGQAFF. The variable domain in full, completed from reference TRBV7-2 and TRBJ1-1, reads GAGVSQSPSNKVTEKGKDVELRCDPISGHTALYWYRQSLGQGLEFLIYFQGNSAPDKSGLPSDRFSAERTGGSVSTLTIQRTQQEDSAVYLCASSLEGGGQAFFGQGTRLTVV.

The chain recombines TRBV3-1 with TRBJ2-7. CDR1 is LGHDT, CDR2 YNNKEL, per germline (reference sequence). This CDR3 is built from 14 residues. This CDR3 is CASSQDYGPYEQYF.

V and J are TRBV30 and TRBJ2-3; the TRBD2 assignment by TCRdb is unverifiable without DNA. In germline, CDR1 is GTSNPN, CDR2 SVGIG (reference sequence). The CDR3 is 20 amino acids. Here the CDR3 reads CAWTTDWTSGGETSTDTQYF. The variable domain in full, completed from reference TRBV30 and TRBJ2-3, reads SQTIHQWPATLVQPVGSPLSLECTVEGTSNPNLYWYRQAAGRGLQLLFYSVGIGQISSEVPQNLSASRPQDRQFILSSKKLLLSDSGFYLCAWTTDWTSGGETSTDTQYFGPGTRLTVL.

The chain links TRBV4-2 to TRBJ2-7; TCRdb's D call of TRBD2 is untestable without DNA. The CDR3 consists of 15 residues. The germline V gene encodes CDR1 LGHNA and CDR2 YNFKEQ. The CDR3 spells CASSSSGLALYEQYF.